A selection of T cell receptor beta chains follows, all from one sample in a study of blood T cell repertoires in COVID-19. The protocol was immunoSEQ multiplex PCR, while the TCRdb copy is restricted to in-frame clones and leaves out a portion. The sample yields some 170,000 clones, around four fifths seen once. Specimen: peripheral blood. Source of these receptors: a human donor in a cohort sampled during active COVID-19. Both conserved end residues are part of each CDR3. The D gene is left open where the match is weak. Clone size, where shown, is once, few, many, or a class for clones that have expanded.

CDR3 length: 14
J gene: TRBJ1-1
clone size: -
D gene: -
V gene: TRBV7-2
CDR3 DNA: TGTGCCAGCAGCTTAGCGGGCAGGAACACTGAAGCTTTCTTT
CDR3 protein: CASSLAGRNTEAFF

CDR3 length: 15
J gene: TRBJ1-2
clone size: -
D gene: -
V gene: TRBV27
CDR3 DNA: TGTGCCAGCCTCCCCTGGGGCAGAACAGACTATGGCTACACCTTC
CDR3 protein: CASLPWGRTDYGYTF

CDR3 length: 15
J gene: TRBJ1-5
clone size: -
D gene: TRBD1
V gene: TRBV5-1
CDR3 DNA: TGCGCCAGCAGCACAACAGGGGTCCCTAATCAGCCCCAGCATTTT
CDR3 protein: CASSTTGVPNQPQHF

CDR3 length: 14
J gene: TRBJ2-2
clone size: -
D gene: -
V gene: TRBV24-1
CDR3 DNA: TGTGCCACCAGTGCCCTAGGTATACCCGGGGAGCTGTTTTTT
CDR3 protein: CATSALGIPGELFF

CDR3 length: 18
J gene: TRBJ1-3
clone size: few
D gene: -
V gene: TRBV11-3
CDR3 DNA: TGTGCCAGCAGCTTAGGGGGCGAGGACAACCACTCTGGAAACACCATATATTTT
CDR3 protein: CASSLGGEDNHSGNTIYF

CDR3 length: 19
J gene: TRBJ1-5
clone size: -
D gene: TRBD1
V gene: TRBV19
CDR3 DNA: TGTGCCAGTAGCCATGGGGGGACAGGGGGAGCGAACCGCAATCAGCCCCAGCATTTT
CDR3 protein: CASSHGGTGGANRNQPQHF

CDR3 length: 15
J gene: TRBJ1-1
clone size: -
D gene: TRBD1
V gene: TRBV10-3
CDR3 DNA: TGTGCCATCAGTGAGGTCCCGGGACAGTTTCTAGAAGCTTTCTTT
CDR3 protein: CAISEVPGQFLEAFF

CDR3 length: 14
J gene: TRBJ2-5
clone size: few
D gene: TRBD2
V gene: TRBV20-1
CDR3 DNA: TGCAGTGCTAGTTTAGGGGAGGGGAGGGAGACCCAGTACTTC
CDR3 protein: CSASLGEGRETQYF

CDR3 length: 13
J gene: TRBJ2-5
clone size: -
D gene: TRBD2
V gene: TRBV24-1
CDR3 DNA: TGTGCCACCAGTAGACTAGCGGGGGGGACCCAGTACTTC
CDR3 protein: CATSRLAGGTQYF

CDR3 length: 13
J gene: TRBJ1-1
clone size: -
D gene: TRBD1
V gene: TRBV6-5
CDR3 DNA: TGTGCCAGCAGTTACAGCGGACAGGGTGGAGCTTTCTTT
CDR3 protein: CASSYSGQGGAFF

CDR3 length: 17
J gene: TRBJ2-6
clone size: -
D gene: TRBD1
V gene: TRBV19
CDR3 DNA: TGTGCCAGTAGTACCTCGACAGGGCTACGTGGGGCCAACGTCCTGACTTTC
CDR3 protein: CASSTSTGLRGANVLTF

CDR3 length: 15
J gene: TRBJ2-7
clone size: -
D gene: -
V gene: TRBV7-2
CDR3 DNA: TGTGCCAGCAGCTTAGGGAGGGGGCGTACCTACGAGCAGTACTTC
CDR3 protein: CASSLGRGRTYEQYF

CDR3 length: 16
J gene: TRBJ2-1
clone size: -
D gene: -
V gene: TRBV27
CDR3 DNA: TGTGCCAGCAGCGACACGTTGGCTAGCGAATACAATGAGCAGTTCTTC
CDR3 protein: CASSDTLASEYNEQFF

CDR3 length: 19
J gene: TRBJ2-3
clone size: once
D gene: TRBD2
V gene: TRBV9
CDR3 DNA: TGTGCCAGCAGCGTAGGGTATCGGGGCGGGAGAGGACGCACAGATACGCAGTATTTT
CDR3 protein: CASSVGYRGGRGRTDTQYF

CDR3 length: 11
J gene: TRBJ1-2
clone size: -
D gene: -
V gene: TRBV30
CDR3 DNA: TGTGCCTGGAGCAACCAGTATGGCTACACCTTC
CDR3 protein: CAWSNQYGYTF

CDR3 length: 19
J gene: TRBJ2-2
clone size: few
D gene: TRBD2
V gene: TRBV19
CDR3 DNA: TGTGCCAGTAGTATAGGACGGACAGGGACTAGCGGCGGCACCGGGGAGCTGTTTTTT
CDR3 protein: CASSIGRTGTSGGTGELFF

CDR3 length: 18
J gene: TRBJ2-6
clone size: -
D gene: -
V gene: TRBV7-8
CDR3 DNA: TGTGCCAGCAGGTGGGGGCCCAGGGGACCCTCTGGGGCCAACGTCCTGACTTTC
CDR3 protein: CASRWGPRGPSGANVLTF

CDR3 length: 15
J gene: TRBJ2-5
clone size: -
D gene: -
V gene: TRBV28
CDR3 DNA: TGTGCCAGCAGTTTCGCAGGGGTGGAACAAGAGACCCAGTACTTC
CDR3 protein: CASSFAGVEQETQYF

CDR3 length: 11
J gene: TRBJ1-1
clone size: -
D gene: -
V gene: TRBV12-3/TRBV12-4
CDR3 DNA: TGTGCCAGCTTTCGGAACACTGAAGCTTTCTTT
CDR3 protein: CASFRNTEAFF

CDR3 length: 12
J gene: TRBJ2-7
clone size: once
D gene: -
V gene: TRBV7-9
CDR3 DNA: TGTGCCAGCAGGGGGGAGGACTACGAGCAGTACTTC
CDR3 protein: CASRGEDYEQYF

CDR3 length: 12
J gene: TRBJ1-2
clone size: -
D gene: -
V gene: TRBV10-3
CDR3 DNA: TGTGCCATCAGTGAGAACAGGGAGGGCTACACCTTC
CDR3 protein: CAISENREGYTF

CDR3 length: 17
J gene: TRBJ2-1
clone size: -
D gene: TRBD2
V gene: TRBV27
CDR3 DNA: TGTGCCAGCAGTTTCCGGGGGGGTCACAGCACCTACAATGAGCAGTTCTTC
CDR3 protein: CASSFRGGHSTYNEQFF

CDR3 length: 12
J gene: TRBJ2-7
clone size: -
D gene: -
V gene: TRBV7-9
CDR3 DNA: TGTGCCAGCAGCCCGAGGACCTACGAGCAGTACTTC
CDR3 protein: CASSPRTYEQYF

CDR3 length: 14
J gene: TRBJ1-2
clone size: once
D gene: TRBD1
V gene: TRBV6-6
CDR3 DNA: TGTGCCAGCAGCCACAGGGGGACGGACTATGGCTACACCTTC
CDR3 protein: CASSHRGTDYGYTF

CDR3 length: 15
J gene: TRBJ1-2
clone size: -
D gene: -
V gene: TRBV28
CDR3 DNA: TGTGCCAGCAGTTACGAGGGTACAGCTAACTATGGCTACACCTTC
CDR3 protein: CASSYEGTANYGYTF

CDR3 length: 13
J gene: TRBJ1-1
clone size: -
D gene: -
V gene: TRBV3-1/TRBV3-2
CDR3 DNA: TGTGCCAGCAGCCAAGAAGGACAATCTGAAGCTTTCTTT
CDR3 protein: CASSQEGQSEAFF

CDR3 length: 16
J gene: TRBJ2-7
clone size: -
D gene: -
V gene: TRBV12-5
CDR3 DNA: TGTGCTAGTGGTTTAGGGGTAGTAGGGGGCTCCTACGAGCAGTACTTC
CDR3 protein: CASGLGVVGGSYEQYF

CDR3 length: 16
J gene: TRBJ2-3
clone size: -
D gene: TRBD2
V gene: TRBV27
CDR3 DNA: TGTGCCAGCACCCTCGCGGGGGGATTCGAGGCCGATACGCAGTATTTT
CDR3 protein: CASTLAGGFEADTQYF

CDR3 length: 14
J gene: TRBJ2-2
clone size: -
D gene: TRBD2
V gene: TRBV7-2
CDR3 DNA: TGTGCCAGCAGCTTAGTGGCGGGAGCCGGGGAGCTGTTTTTT
CDR3 protein: CASSLVAGAGELFF

CDR3 length: 14
J gene: TRBJ2-1
clone size: -
D gene: -
V gene: TRBV5-1
CDR3 DNA: TGCGCCAGCAGCCCAGACATGACCTACAATGAGCAGTTCTTC
CDR3 protein: CASSPDMTYNEQFF

CDR3 length: 15
J gene: TRBJ1-5
clone size: -
D gene: -
V gene: TRBV7-2
CDR3 DNA: TGTGCCAGCAGCTTGGAAGGGGTGGGCAATCAGCCCCAGCATTTT
CDR3 protein: CASSLEGVGNQPQHF

CDR3 length: 18
J gene: TRBJ2-7
clone size: once
D gene: -
V gene: TRBV7-9
CDR3 DNA: TGTGCCAGCAGCCCACATAAAATCGGGCAGGGGAACTCCTACGAGCAGTACTTC
CDR3 protein: CASSPHKIGQGNSYEQYF

CDR3 length: 15
J gene: TRBJ1-2
clone size: -
D gene: TRBD1
V gene: TRBV3-1/TRBV3-2
CDR3 DNA: TGTGCCAGCAGCCATCGACAGGGGTCTAACTATGGCTACACCTTC
CDR3 protein: CASSHRQGSNYGYTF

CDR3 length: 14
J gene: TRBJ2-2
clone size: few
D gene: TRBD2
V gene: TRBV25-1
CDR3 DNA: TGTGCCAGCCAAGGACACGGGGGGACCGGGGAGCTGTTTTTT
CDR3 protein: CASQGHGGTGELFF

CDR3 length: 15
J gene: TRBJ1-5
clone size: -
D gene: -
V gene: TRBV9
CDR3 DNA: TGTGCCAGCAGCACCACAGGGTATAGCAATCAGCCCCAGCATTTT
CDR3 protein: CASSTTGYSNQPQHF

CDR3 length: 14
J gene: TRBJ2-2
clone size: -
D gene: -
V gene: TRBV20-1
CDR3 DNA: TGCAGTGCTAGTTTTAGCGGGAACACCGGGGAGCTGTTTTTT
CDR3 protein: CSASFSGNTGELFF

CDR3 length: 15
J gene: TRBJ2-7
clone size: few
D gene: TRBD2
V gene: TRBV9
CDR3 DNA: TGTGCCAGCAGCCAGACTAGCGGGGGGTCCTACGAGCAGTACTTC
CDR3 protein: CASSQTSGGSYEQYF

CDR3 length: 16
J gene: TRBJ2-2
clone size: -
D gene: TRBD2
V gene: TRBV24-1
CDR3 DNA: TGTGCCACCAGTGATTGGGGACTAGCGGCCACCGGGGAGCTGTTTTTT
CDR3 protein: CATSDWGLAATGELFF

CDR3 length: 15
J gene: TRBJ2-3
clone size: -
D gene: TRBD2
V gene: TRBV5-4
CDR3 DNA: TGTGCCAGCAGCTTTAGCGGGGGGGCCGCAGATACGCAGTATTTT
CDR3 protein: CASSFSGGAADTQYF

CDR3 length: 15
J gene: TRBJ2-7
clone size: -
D gene: TRBD1
V gene: TRBV20-1
CDR3 DNA: TGCAGTGCTAGTAGGACAGGGGTGCGGTCCTACGAGCAGTACTTC
CDR3 protein: CSASRTGVRSYEQYF

CDR3 length: 15
J gene: TRBJ2-1
clone size: few
D gene: -
V gene: TRBV18
CDR3 DNA: TGTGCCAGCTCACCGCCGGGACTTACCTACAATGAGCAGTTCTTC
CDR3 protein: CASSPPGLTYNEQFF

CDR3 length: 13
J gene: TRBJ1-3
clone size: -
D gene: -
V gene: TRBV5-1
CDR3 DNA: TGCGCCAGCAGCTTCGGTGAGGGAAACACCATATATTTT
CDR3 protein: CASSFGEGNTIYF

CDR3 length: 15
J gene: TRBJ1-3
clone size: -
D gene: -
V gene: TRBV7-2
CDR3 DNA: TGTGCCAGCAGCCCGCAGGGGACCACCGTGGACACCATATATTTT
CDR3 protein: CASSPQGTTVDTIYF

CDR3 length: 14
J gene: TRBJ2-2
clone size: -
D gene: TRBD1
V gene: TRBV5-5
CDR3 DNA: TGTGCCAGCAGGTGGGGACAGGGGACCGGGGAGCTGTTTTTT
CDR3 protein: CASRWGQGTGELFF

CDR3 length: 14
J gene: TRBJ1-4
clone size: -
D gene: -
V gene: TRBV5-6
CDR3 DNA: TGTGCCAGCAGCTTGGGAACAGCTAATGAAAAACTGTTTTTT
CDR3 protein: CASSLGTANEKLFF